The 18 T cell receptor beta chains below all came from one sample that was sequenced in a study of T-cell memory formation after mild COVID-19. MiXCR, applied by TCRdb to the 5' RACE reads, yields one record per CDR3 protein. The repertoire holds about 180,000 distinct CDR3 sequences, with under 20% as singletons. Sequenced input: PBMCs or a T cell subset sorted from them (not recorded which). These receptors were collected from a man younger than 35 who had mild COVID-19 (a few samples of this study predate the infection). Cell type and time point are not known.

A few counts support this clonotype. The V gene is TRBV6-2 or TRBV6-3, the J gene TRBJ1-2; possible D gene TRBD1, 6 bases. This CDR3 is 14 amino acids long. V was trimmed by 6 bases and J by 5 bases, leaving 16 bases between them. The germline V gene has CDR1 MNHEY and CDR2 SVGEGT. The CDR3 here is CASSRPGGSYGYTF. Written as DNA, the CDR3 is TGTGCCAGCAGCCGGCCCGGGGGCTCATATGGCTACACCTTC.

This clonotype was seen a few times. The rearrangement uses TRBV9 and TRBJ2-3; either TRBD1 or TRBD2 may fit D (5 bases each). CDR3 length equals 15 residues. Germline V gene data show CDR1 as SGDLS and CDR2 as YYNGEE. The germline V and J ends were trimmed by 0 bases and 1 base, with 9 bases remaining between them. In DNA, the CDR3 is TGTGCCAGCAGCGTAGACCCGGGGCGCACAGATACGCAGTATTTT. It yields the protein CASSVDPGRTDTQYF.

The chain combines TRBV29-1 with TRBJ2-3, with D unresolved. The V gene's germline CDR1 is SQVTM and CDR2 ANQGSEA. This CDR3 is built from 16 residues. Trimming cost V 4 bases and J 4 bases, with 21 bases left between them. The CDR3 region has the DNA TGCAGCGTTGGATTAACTGCCATACCTCGAGCAGATACGCAGTATTTT. Translating gives CSVGLTAIPRADTQYF.

The CDR3 spells CASGRGSLTGELFF. The DNA of the CDR3 is TGTGCCAGCGGTAGGGGATCGTTGACCGGGGAGCTGTTTTTT. The chain links TRBV6-5 to TRBJ2-2; tentative D call: TRBD1 (5 bases). The CDR3 extends over 14 amino acids. Deletions cut 8 bases from V and 5 bases from J, with 15 bases between. The germline V gene has CDR1 MNHEY and CDR2 SVGAGI.

This clonotype was seen only a few times. The genes are TRBV7-7 and TRBJ2-2; tentative D call: TRBD2 (6 bases). The germline V gene encodes CDR1 SSHAT and CDR2 FNYEAQ (reference sequence). Trimming took off 3 bases at V and 0 bases at J, with 8 bases between the two ends. The CDR3 sequence is 15 residues long. This CDR3 reads CASSFGLPNTGELFF. The DNA of the CDR3 is TGTGCCAGCAGCTTCGGACTACCGAACACCGGGGAGCTGTTTTTT.

The CDR3: CSARVRTGVETQYF. CDR3 DNA: TGCAGTGCTAGAGTCCGGACAGGGGTAGAGACCCAGTACTTC. The chain recombines TRBV20-1 with TRBJ2-5, with 9 bases matching TRBD1. This CDR3 spans 14 amino acids. CDR1 and CDR2 from the germline V gene are DFQATT and SNEGSKA (reference sequence). Unmatched junction bases numbered 4, after V lost 1 base and J lost 4 bases.

A remark on this clonotype: A read error may explain this, as a much larger clone is one base away. The V and J genes are TRBV2 and TRBJ1-1; no definite D call. Trimming left V 6 bases short and J 3 bases short, with 8 bases between. Germline-derived CDR1 and CDR2 are SNHLY and FYNNEI. This CDR3 has 12 residues. Here the CDR3 DNA reads TGTGCCAGCAGCCACCCGGACACTGAAGCTTTCTTT. The encoded protein is CASSHPDTEAFF.

The J gene is TRBJ1-2, the V gene TRBV5-1, with D maybe TRBD1 (5 bases). CDR1 SGHRS and CDR2 YFSETQ come from the germline V gene. Trimming removed 0 bases from V and 2 bases from J, with 8 bases in between. The CDR3 is 14 amino acids. The CDR3 DNA is TGCGCCAGCAGCTTGGACAGGAGGAACTATGGCTACACCTTC. Translation: CASSLDRRNYGYTF.

This rearrangement joins TRBV11-1 to TRBJ1-1; TRBD1 matches 8 bases. The V gene's germline CDR1 is SGHAT and CDR2 FQDESV (reference sequence). After removal of 4 bases from V and 1 base from J, the junction contained 8 bases not matched to a gene. The CDR3 length is 16 residues. The DNA for the CDR3 is TGTGCCAGCAGCTCAAGACAGGGGCGGGGGAACACTGAAGCTTTCTTT. This translates into CASSSRQGRGNTEAFF. Based on the CDR3 plus reference TRBV11-1 and TRBJ1-1, the full variable domain is EAEVAQSPRYKITEKSQAVAFWCDPISGHATLYWYRQILGQGPELLVQFQDESVVDDSQLPKDRFSAERLKGVDSTLKIQPAELGDSAMYLCASSSRQGRGNTEAFFGQGTRLTVV.

This clonotype was counted between two and nine times. This chain joins TRBV7-2 and TRBJ2-7; D gene uncertain. The length of the CDR3 is 13 residues. V gave up 1 base and J gave up 5 bases, with 9 bases separating them. Germline V gene lookup returns CDR1 SGHTA and CDR2 FQGNSA. The CDR3 loop reads CASSLVRKDEQYF. The CDR3 DNA sequence: TGTGCCAGCAGCTTAGTCAGGAAGGACGAGCAGTACTTC.

This clonotype was seen at least ten times. V usage is TRBV7-9 and J usage is TRBJ1-1; D unclear. This CDR3 comprises 15 residues. Germline CDR1 SEHNR, CDR2 FQNEAQ (reference sequence). V was trimmed by 5 bases and J by 3 bases, leaving 16 bases between them. DNA of the CDR3: TGTGCCAGCAGCCCCACGACGATTTTCGACACTGAAGCTTTCTTT. Its protein product is CASSPTTIFDTEAFF.

In this sample, this clonotype turned up many times. In nucleotides, the CDR3 is TGTGCCAGCAGTTACCGGGCCCAGGCACGAGAGACCCAGTACTTC. Amino acids: CASSYRAQARETQYF. The chain is built from TRBV12-3 or TRBV12-4 and TRBJ2-5; no clear D gene. The CDR3 is 15 amino acids. The V and J ends lost 4 bases and 4 bases respectively, with 16 bases between them.

The chain links TRBV7-9 to TRBJ2-3, with 7 bases aligning to TRBD2. Germline CDR1 and CDR2: SEHNR and FQNEAQ (reference sequence). V lost 3 bases to trimming and J lost 5 bases; unmatched junction nucleotides: 8. This CDR3 spans 15 amino acids. CDR3 amino acids: CASSFPGVAGDTQYF. In DNA form, the CDR3 reads TGTGCCAGCAGCTTCCCCGGGGTAGCGGGAGATACGCAGTATTTT.

This chain uses TRBV5-1 with TRBJ2-7, with a weak D call TRBD2 (5 bases). CDR3 length: 14 residues. Trimming left V 4 bases short and J 2 bases short, with 13 bases between. The germline CDR1 and CDR2 sequences are SGHRS and YFSETQ. Here the CDR3 DNA reads TGCGCCAGCAGCCCTTCGGACGGGACCTACGAGCAGTACGTC. Its protein product is CASSPSDGTYEQYV.

This clonotype appeared a few times. V usage is TRBV27 and J usage is TRBJ2-5, with 10 positions matching TRBD2. The CDR3 is 14 residues long. The germline V gene has CDR1 MNHEY and CDR2 SMNVEV (reference sequence). Losses at the gene ends were 5 bases for V and 5 bases for J; bases not matched to a gene: 5. Here the CDR3 DNA reads TGTGCCAGCAGTACCGGGACTAGCGTGGAGACCCAGTACTTC. Translating it yields CASSTGTSVETQYF.

CDR3 protein: CASSPRVGRGESYEQYF. The CDR3 nucleotides read TGTGCCAGCTCACCACGGGTTGGGAGGGGTGAATCCTACGAGCAGTACTTC. The chain joins TRBV18 to TRBJ2-7, with 7 bases identical to TRBD2. This CDR3 is 17 amino acids long. V was pared by 1 base and J by 1 base, with 10 bases of the junction left unmatched. In germline, CDR1 is KGHSH, CDR2 LQKENI. Filled out from reference TRBV18 and TRBJ2-7, the complete variable domain reads NAGVMQNPRHLVRRRGQEARLRCSPMKGHSHVYWYRQLPEEGLKFMVYLQKENIIDESGMPKERFSAEFPKEGPSILRIQQVVRGDSAAYFCASSPRVGRGESYEQYFGPGTRLTVT.

This clonotype was counted a few times. The chain uses TRBV10-3 and TRBJ1-5; TRBD1 might be the D (5 bases). Germline V gives CDR1 ENHRY, CDR2 SYGVKD. The CDR3 has 15 amino acids. The V gene lost 8 bases and the J gene lost 4 bases, with 18 bases spanning the gap. The CDR3 reads CAISGLLGENQPQHF. The CDR3 region has the DNA TGTGCCATCTCCGGGTTATTAGGGGAAAATCAGCCCCAGCATTTT.

The V gene is TRBV12-3 or TRBV12-4, the J gene TRBJ1-5; TRBD1 aligns across 8 bases. Germline trimming cut 5 bases from V and 2 bases from J; bases unmatched to any gene: 8. This CDR3 has 16 residues. The CDR3 region has the DNA TGTGCCAGCAGTCCCAGCCCAGGGGGCGGCAATCAGCCCCAGCATTTT. Translation gives CASSPSPGGGNQPQHF.